Each of the 14 T cell receptor beta chains below was sequenced from the same sample in a study of CD8+ T cells in alopecia areata. Treatment specified: oral pan-JAK inhibitor, 5-10 mg twice daily. The authors extracted RNA and reverse transcribed it into cDNA as the sequencing template. Sequencing was performed with immunoSEQ multiplex PCR; in TCRdb, only in-frame clones are kept and a portion is missing. The table records roughly 120,000 clones, about 61% of them present only once. Source: CD8+ T cells sorted from blood, taken at week 4, from a patient treated with tofacitinib. Source of these receptors: a human donor with alopecia areata.

The V gene is TRBV29-1, the J gene TRBJ1-1, with D hard to call. The ends were cut back, 2 bases at V and 0 bases at J, with 10 bases in the middle. Germline-derived CDR1 and CDR2 are SQVTM and ANQGSEA. CDR3 length: 14 amino acids. The CDR3 DNA is TGCAGCGTTGAAATTCCCAACCTGAACACTGAAGCTTTCTTT. This sequence encodes CSVEIPNLNTEAFF.

The CDR3 DNA follows: TGTGCCTGGAGGCAGATGGCGAACAATGAGCAGTTCTTC. Protein: CAWRQMANNEQFF. The gene calls are TRBV30 and TRBJ2-1; no clear D. The germline V and J ends were trimmed by 3 bases and 5 bases, with 11 bases remaining between them. This CDR3 is 13 amino acids long. Germline V CDR1 and CDR2: GTSNPN, SVGIG (reference sequence).

The CDR3 coding sequence is TGTGCCTGGAGTGTCTGGGGCTACGAGCAGTACTTC. This translates into CAWSVWGYEQYF. The chain carries TRBV30 and TRBJ2-7; D unresolved. CDR1 is GTSNPN, CDR2 SVGIG, per germline (reference sequence). Trimming shortened V by 0 bases and J by 3 bases, and 6 bases separated the two germline ends. This CDR3 region has 12 residues.

The sample holds a few counts of this clone. For the CDR3, the DNA is TGTGCCTGGAACACCCTCCCCACGGATACGCAGTATTTT. Translation gives CAWNTLPTDTQYF. The chain links TRBV30 to TRBJ2-3; D is unresolved. CDR1 is GTSNPN, CDR2 SVGIG, per germline (reference sequence). V dropped 4 bases and J dropped 6 bases, with 14 bases sitting between them. The CDR3 consists of 13 residues. Using reference TRBV30 and TRBJ2-3 for the parts outside the CDR3, the full variable domain is SQTIHQWPATLVQPVGSPLSLECTVEGTSNPNLYWYRQAAGRGLQLLFYSVGIGQISSEVPQNLSASRPQDRQFILSSKKLLLSDSGFYLCAWNTLPTDTQYFGPGTRLTVL.

This sequence joins TRBV4-1 and TRBJ2-3; 14 nucleotides match TRBD2. Germline assignment: CDR1 MGHRA and CDR2 YSYEKL. This CDR3 is 19 amino acids long. J gave up 4 bases and V 0 bases, and 9 bases lay outside the gene matches. CDR3 sequence (DNA): TGCGCCAGCAGCCAAGATCCCGGTGGACTAGCGGGGGGTGCAGATACGCAGTATTTT. This encodes CASSQDPGGLAGGADTQYF.

This clone was observed a handful of times. The chain is built from TRBV7-2 and TRBJ1-1; D is unresolved. Germline CDR1 reads SGHTA; CDR2 reads FQGNSA. The CDR3 is 13 residues long. Deletions cut 5 bases from V and 7 bases from J, with 14 bases between. This chain's CDR3 is CASSLSPSIEAFF. The DNA of the CDR3 is TGTGCCAGCAGCCTATCACCGTCGATTGAAGCTTTCTTT.

The rearrangement joins TRBV27 to TRBJ2-3, with 7 bases identical to TRBD2. The trim removed 9 bases at V and 0 bases at J, leaving 12 bases unmatched. The CDR3 length is 16 residues. Germline lookup yields CDR1 MNHEY and CDR2 SMNVEV (reference sequence). CDR3 DNA: TGTGCCAGTTGGTTCCTGGCGGGGGTTAGCACAGATACGCAGTATTTT. Encoded protein: CASWFLAGVSTDTQYF.

The chain combines TRBV30 with TRBJ2-5, with D possibly being TRBD2 (5 bases). The CDR3 extends over 12 amino acids. The germline V gene has CDR1 GTSNPN and CDR2 SVGIG (reference sequence). V was cut by 3 bases and J by 5 bases, with 10 bases left in between. CDR3: CAWSPRGETQYF. In nucleotides, the CDR3 is TGTGCCTGGAGCCCCAGAGGGGAGACCCAGTACTTC.

Of note for this clone: Other DNA sequences from this sample encode an identical CDR3 as well. The rearrangement uses TRBV30 and TRBJ2-1; D assignment may be TRBD1 or TRBD2 (5 bases each). This CDR3 contains 13 residues. Germline lookup yields CDR1 GTSNPN and CDR2 SVGIG (reference sequence). V was trimmed by 1 base and J by 1 base, leaving 5 bases between them. The CDR3 coding sequence is TGTGCCTGGAGTGGGGGGTCCTACAATGAGCAGTTCTTC. Translated, it gives CAWSGGSYNEQFF.

This clone was detected only a few times. This chain links TRBV30 with TRBJ2-2, with D maybe TRBD1 (6 bases). Trimming stripped 5 bases from V and 6 bases from J, with 10 bases between. This CDR3 is built from 12 residues. Per the germline V gene, CDR1 is GTSNPN and CDR2 is SVGIG (reference sequence). CDR3 coding DNA: TGTGCCTGGGAACAGGGTCCCGGGGAGCTGTTTTTT. This encodes CAWEQGPGELFF.

Only a few counts were recorded for this clone. The chain joins TRBV27 to TRBJ2-3; D remains ambiguous. The CDR3 spans 11 residues. Per the germline V gene, CDR1 is MNHEY and CDR2 is SMNVEV (reference sequence). The V and J ends lost 1 base and 10 bases respectively, with 6 bases between them. The DNA for the CDR3 is TGTGCCAGCAGTTTATGGGGATCGCAGTATTTT. Residues: CASSLWGSQYF.

The chain recombines TRBV30 with TRBJ2-1; 9 bases are shared with TRBD2. There are 16 residues in the CDR3. CDR1 and CDR2 from the germline V gene are GTSNPN and SVGIG (reference sequence). Losses at the gene ends were 2 bases for V and 3 bases for J; bases not matched to a gene: 8. This CDR3 is CAWSSELAGIYNEQFF. CDR3 in DNA: TGTGCCTGGAGTTCTGAGCTAGCGGGGATCTACAATGAGCAGTTCTTC.

This chain uses TRBV7-9 with TRBJ2-5; TRBD1 might be the D (7 bases). This CDR3 is built from 14 residues. Between the trimmed V and J ends, which lost 6 bases and 3 bases, there was a span of 14 bases. The germline gives CDR1 SEHNR, CDR2 FQNEAQ (reference sequence). The CDR3 protein is CASREQGGKETQYF. The CDR3 DNA reads as TGTGCCAGCAGGGAGCAGGGGGGAAAAGAGACCCAGTACTTC.

DNA of the CDR3: TGTGCCTGGAGTGTACTAGCTTACAATGAGCAGTTCTTC. It codes for CAWSVLAYNEQFF. The chain has TRBV30 and TRBJ2-1; D may be TRBD2 (6 bases). CDR1 GTSNPN and CDR2 SVGIG come from the germline V gene (reference sequence). The CDR3 contains 13 residues. Trimming cost V 0 bases and J 4 bases, with 7 bases left between them.